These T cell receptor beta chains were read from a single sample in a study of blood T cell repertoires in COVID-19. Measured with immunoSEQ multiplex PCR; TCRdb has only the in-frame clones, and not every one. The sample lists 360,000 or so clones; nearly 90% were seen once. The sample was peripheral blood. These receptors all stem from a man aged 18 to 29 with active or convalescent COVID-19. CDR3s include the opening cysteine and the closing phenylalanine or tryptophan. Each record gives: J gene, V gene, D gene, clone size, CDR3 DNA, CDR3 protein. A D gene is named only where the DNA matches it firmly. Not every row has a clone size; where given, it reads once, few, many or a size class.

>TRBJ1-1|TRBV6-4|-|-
TGTGCCAGCAGTTCGAGGGAGAACACTGAAGCTTTCTTT
CASSSRENTEAFF
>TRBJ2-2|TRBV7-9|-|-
TGTGCCAGCAGCCCTTTGCATTCAGGGACCGGGGAGCTGTTTTTT
CASSPLHSGTGELFF
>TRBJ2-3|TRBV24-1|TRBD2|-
TGTGCCACCAGTGACCCCAGCGGGGGGACCACAAATACGCAGTATTTT
CATSDPSGGTTNTQYF
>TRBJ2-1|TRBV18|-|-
TGTGCCAGCTCACCACCGACCAGGCCTGAGCAGTTCTTC
CASSPPTRPEQFF
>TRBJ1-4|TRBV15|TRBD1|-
TGTGCCACCAGCACCGGGACAGGTGTAAATGAAAAACTGTTTTTT
CATSTGTGVNEKLFF
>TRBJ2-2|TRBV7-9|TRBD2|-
TGTGCCAGCAGCTCCCGGACTAGCGGGAACACCGGGGAGCTGTTTTTT
CASSSRTSGNTGELFF
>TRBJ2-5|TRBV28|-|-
TGTGCCAGCAAGCTCCAAGAGACCCAGTACTTC
CASKLQETQYF
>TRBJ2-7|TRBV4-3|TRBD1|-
TGCGCCAGCAGCCAAGCTTGGGACAGGGGCTACGAGCAGTACTTC
CASSQAWDRGYEQYF
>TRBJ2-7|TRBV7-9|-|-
TGTGCCAGCAGCTCCGCGGGACCCTACGAGCAGTACTTC
CASSSAGPYEQYF
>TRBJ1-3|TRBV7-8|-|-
TGTGCCAGCAGCTTCAACACTAAACAGGCTTTTGGAAACACCATATATTTT
CASSFNTKQAFGNTIYF
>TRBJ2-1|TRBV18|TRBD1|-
TGTGCCAGCTCACCACTGGGGCCGGGGACAGGGATGAACAATGAGCAGTTCTTC
CASSPLGPGTGMNNEQFF
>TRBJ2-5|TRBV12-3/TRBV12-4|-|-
TGTGCCAGCGGGGAGAGGGAGACCCAGTACTTC
CASGERETQYF
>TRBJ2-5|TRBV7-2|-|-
TGTGCCAGCAGTAGGCAGGTGGGAGAGACCCAGTACTTC
CASSRQVGETQYF
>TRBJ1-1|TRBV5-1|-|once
TGCGCCAGCAGCTTGGCCAGAGGGCAGATGAACACTGAAGCTTTCTTT
CASSLARGQMNTEAFF
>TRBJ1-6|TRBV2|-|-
TGTGCCAGCAGGTGGGGCGGTTCAAATTCACCCCTCCACTTT
CASRWGGSNSPLHF
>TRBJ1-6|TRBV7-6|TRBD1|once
TGTGCCAGCAGCTTAGCGGGAGTCAGGGGGCATTCACCCCTCCACTTT
CASSLAGVRGHSPLHF
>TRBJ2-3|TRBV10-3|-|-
TGTGCCATCAGGGGGACAAGGGGCGGTTTAGATACGCAGTATTTT
CAIRGTRGGLDTQYF
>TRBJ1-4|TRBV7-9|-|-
TGTGCCAGCAGCCTCACCGGGTCCCCAGCGGAAAAACTGTTTTTT
CASSLTGSPAEKLFF